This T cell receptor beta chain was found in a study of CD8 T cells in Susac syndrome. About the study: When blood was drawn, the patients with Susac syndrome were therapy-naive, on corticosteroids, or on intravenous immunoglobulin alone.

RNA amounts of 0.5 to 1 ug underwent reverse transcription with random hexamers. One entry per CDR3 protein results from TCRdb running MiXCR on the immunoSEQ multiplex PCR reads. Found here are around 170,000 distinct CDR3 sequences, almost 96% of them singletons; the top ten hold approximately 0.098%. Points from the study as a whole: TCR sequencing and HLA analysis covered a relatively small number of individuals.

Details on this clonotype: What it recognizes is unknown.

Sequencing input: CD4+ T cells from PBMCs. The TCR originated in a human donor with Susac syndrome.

The CDR3 spells CASSYSTEGYGYTF. CDR3 nucleotides: TGTGCCAGCAGTTACTCGACAGAGGGTTATGGCTACACCTTC. The chain combines TRBV6-5 with TRBJ1-2, with D possibly TRBD1 on 5 matching bases. Looked up from germline, CDR1 is MNHEY and CDR2 is SVGAGI. The CDR3 sequence is 14 residues long. V lost 0 bases to trimming and J lost 5 bases, with 10 bases between them.